A selection of T cell receptor beta chains follows, all from one sample in a study of cytomegalovirus exposure and HLA in healthy donors. This table comes from immunoSEQ multiplex PCR, and its TCRdb copy is limited to in-frame clones, with some not included. The data contain approximately 160,000 clones, just under 80% of them singletons. Input material: PBMCs. The origin of the receptors is a middle-aged woman in good health and CMV-seropositive. Both conserved end residues are trimmed from each CDR3.

v_call: TRBV9; cdr3_length: 13; j_call: TRBJ1-6; cdr3_aa: ASSVTQGQGSPLH
v_call: TRBV7-2; cdr3_length: 12; j_call: TRBJ1-5; cdr3_aa: ASSLSGDEKPQH
v_call: TRBV11-2; cdr3_length: 11; j_call: TRBJ1-2; cdr3_aa: ASSKNTGYGYT
v_call: TRBV28; cdr3_length: 14; j_call: TRBJ1-2; cdr3_aa: ASGGNGRGGIYGYT
v_call: TRBV7-6; cdr3_length: 12; j_call: TRBJ1-2; cdr3_aa: ASSFSDRGGGYT
v_call: TRBV28; cdr3_length: 14; j_call: TRBJ2-6; cdr3_aa: ASSHPGDTGANVLT
v_call: TRBV27; cdr3_length: 13; j_call: TRBJ2-2; cdr3_aa: ASSLPPGGHGELF
v_call: TRBV6-5; cdr3_length: 12; j_call: TRBJ1-2; cdr3_aa: ASSYVTGGVGYT
v_call: TRBV30; cdr3_length: 13; j_call: TRBJ1-3; cdr3_aa: AWGRQGGSGNTIY
v_call: TRBV7-2; cdr3_length: 12; j_call: TRBJ1-3; cdr3_aa: ASSSDIWGNTIY
v_call: TRBV5-1; cdr3_length: 11; j_call: TRBJ2-7; cdr3_aa: ASSSTGSGEQY
v_call: TRBV4-1; cdr3_length: 12; j_call: TRBJ2-1; cdr3_aa: ASSQGQSYNEQF
v_call: TRBV5-4; cdr3_length: 13; j_call: TRBJ1-1; cdr3_aa: ASSLPGGRTTEAF
v_call: TRBV14; cdr3_length: 14; j_call: TRBJ2-3; cdr3_aa: ASSLIAGGSTDTQY
v_call: TRBV19; cdr3_length: 14; j_call: TRBJ1-3; cdr3_aa: ASSIGRSISGNTIY
v_call: TRBV5-1; cdr3_length: 15; j_call: TRBJ1-4; cdr3_aa: ASSLTGPGGPQEKLF
v_call: TRBV10-3; cdr3_length: 14; j_call: TRBJ1-1; cdr3_aa: AISSVTSGEGTEAF
v_call: TRBV7-8; cdr3_length: 15; j_call: TRBJ1-1; cdr3_aa: ASSPGLTHSSYTEAF
v_call: TRBV14; cdr3_length: 13; j_call: TRBJ1-2; cdr3_aa: ASSQDGTAVYGYT
v_call: TRBV5-4; cdr3_length: 13; j_call: TRBJ2-2; cdr3_aa: ASSFPGTQTGELF
v_call: TRBV7-6; cdr3_length: 11; j_call: TRBJ2-2; cdr3_aa: ASSLDWPGELF
v_call: TRBV7-2; cdr3_length: 12; j_call: TRBJ1-1; cdr3_aa: ASSRDRGSAEAF